These 19 T cell receptor beta chains originate from one sample sequenced in a study of CD8 T cells in ankylosing spondylitis. Via MiXCR, TCRdb re-called the 5' RACE reads, giving one row per CDR3 protein. Among roughly 100,000 distinct CDR3 sequences listed, approximately 25% were seen once. The sequencing input was synovial fluid, either unsorted or a sorted T cell fraction (not recorded which). All receptors come from a male donor with ankylosing spondylitis.

In its sample, this clonotype was seen a few times. This chain connects TRBV10-1 to TRBJ2-5; D gene unclear. V was pared by 4 bases and J by 5 bases, with 11 bases between. CDR1 and CDR2 from the germline V gene are WNHNN and SYGVQD (reference sequence). The CDR3 consists of 13 residues. CDR3 protein: CASSGAGKETQYF. CDR3 bases: TGCGCCAGCAGTGGGGCCGGAAAGGAGACCCAGTACTTC.

A few counts support this clonotype. The chain carries TRBV10-2 and TRBJ2-7; 8 nucleotides agree with TRBD2. Trimming took 6 bases from V and 6 from J; bases not matched to a gene: 7. This CDR3 has 13 amino acids. CDR1 WSHSY and CDR2 SAAADI come from the germline V gene. The chain's CDR3 is CASRGGTRGEQYF. The CDR3, as DNA: TGCGCCAGCAGGGGAGGGACTAGGGGCGAGCAGTACTTC.

The rearrangement uses TRBV10-3 and TRBJ2-1, with TRBD2 identical over 13 bases. The CDR3 extends over 16 amino acids. The V gene end was trimmed by 2 bases and the J gene end by 6 bases; junction bases not matched to a gene: 4. The germline CDR1 and CDR2 sequences are ENHRY and SYGVKD. The CDR3 DNA is TGTGCCATCAGTGAGCCGGGACTAGCGGGACCCAATGAGCAGTTCTTC. It specifies CAISEPGLAGPNEQFF.

The chain employs TRBV9 and TRBJ2-1; 7 positions match TRBD2. V shed 2 bases and J 8 bases; nucleotides not matched to a gene: 7. CDR3 length: 14 amino acids. Germline CDR1 reads SGDLS; CDR2 reads YYNGEE. The CDR3 region has the DNA TGTGCCAGCAGCGTCTGGGCGGGAGTGGATGAGCAGTTCTTC. This encodes CASSVWAGVDEQFF.

CDR3 protein: CAISSGLAGGDTQYF. The CDR3, as DNA: TGTGCCATCAGTTCGGGACTAGCGGGAGGGGATACGCAGTATTTT. J is TRBJ2-3 and V is TRBV10-3, with TRBD2 identical over 16 bases. CDR1 and CDR2 from the germline V gene are ENHRY and SYGVKD. The CDR3 length is 15 residues. V gave up 5 bases and J gave up 6 bases; unmatched junction bases: 2.

This clonotype was seen more than once but under ten times. The chain couples TRBV6-1 to TRBJ2-3; 12 bases line up with TRBD2. Germline V gene sequence: CDR1 MNHNS, CDR2 SASEGT. The CDR3 sequence is 16 residues long. J gave up 2 bases and V 4 bases, and 4 bases lay outside the gene matches. The CDR3 sequence is CASSGASGRATDTQYF. The DNA for the CDR3 is TGTGCCAGCAGTGGTGCTAGCGGGAGGGCCACAGATACGCAGTATTTT.

The rearrangement uses TRBV18 and TRBJ2-7; the D gene is possibly TRBD2 (6 bases). The length of the CDR3 is 17 residues. Trimming took 1 base from V and 3 from J, leaving 19 bases between them. From germline, CDR1 is KGHSH and CDR2 LQKENI. CDR3 protein: CASSPRIGAGSDYEQYF. The CDR3 region has the DNA TGTGCCAGCTCACCACGAATAGGAGCGGGTTCAGACTACGAGCAGTACTTC.

This chain links TRBV9 with TRBJ2-1, with TRBD1 matching 7 bases. The CDR3 extends over 13 amino acids. J lost 5 bases, V lost 3 bases, and 2 bases had no gene match. Germline CDR1 and CDR2: SGDLS and YYNGEE. The CDR3 here is CASSAGTDNEQFF. For the CDR3, the DNA is TGTGCCAGCAGCGCCGGGACAGACAATGAGCAGTTCTTC.

This clonotype was found a few times. The V call is TRBV5-1, the J call TRBJ2-3; D remains unclear. The germline V and J ends were trimmed by 2 bases and 0 bases, with 10 bases remaining between them. Germline CDR1 and CDR2: SGHRS and YFSETQ. The CDR3 extends over 15 amino acids. CDR3 residues: CASSFSETSTDTQYF. CDR3 nucleotides: TGCGCCAGCAGCTTCTCCGAGACTAGCACAGATACGCAGTATTTT.

This clonotype appeared once. The rearrangement links TRBV12-3 or TRBV12-4 to TRBJ1-5; D uncertain. The CDR3 runs to 15 residues. V was trimmed by 3 bases and J by 0 bases, leaving 9 bases between them. For the CDR3, the DNA is TGTGCCAGCAGTTTTCAGCTGAGTAGCAATCAGCCCCAGCATTTT. It specifies CASSFQLSSNQPQHF.

This clonotype came up a few times. The chain uses TRBV29-1 and TRBJ1-1, with unresolved D. The ends were cut back, 1 base at V and 4 bases at J, with 13 bases in the middle. Germline CDR1 and CDR2: SQVTM and ANQGSEA. CDR3 length equals 14 residues. The CDR3 loop is CSVEGRLSSTEAFF. CDR3 DNA sequence: TGCAGCGTTGAAGGTCGGTTAAGCAGCACTGAAGCTTTCTTT.

This clonotype has more than one count but fewer than ten. The chain is built from TRBV10-2 and TRBJ2-1; a possible D gene is TRBD1 (5 bases). This CDR3 has 13 residues. The V gene lost 5 bases and the J gene lost 7 bases, with 12 bases spanning the gap. The germline gives CDR1 WSHSY, CDR2 SAAADI. For the CDR3, the DNA is TGCGCCAGCAGTAGGACACCGCGGAATGAGCAGTTCTTC. As protein: CASSRTPRNEQFF.

The chain couples TRBV5-1 to TRBJ2-2, with D possibly being TRBD2 (6 bases). Trimming pared 0 bases from V and 5 bases from J, leaving 14 bases between. Germline V CDR1 and CDR2: SGHRS, YFSETQ. The CDR3 extends over 16 amino acids. The CDR3 protein is CASSLAGPGRTGELFF. The CDR3 DNA is TGCGCCAGCAGCTTGGCTGGGCCAGGGAGGACCGGGGAGCTGTTTTTT.

The chain recombines TRBV5-3 with TRBJ1-5; the D gene is possibly TRBD1 (5 bases). TRBV5-3 is an ORF, and what it does is uncertain. The V and J ends lost 10 bases and 0 bases respectively, with 29 bases between them. This CDR3 spans 19 amino acids. CDR3: CAESWGTHDALCSNQPQHF. CDR3 nucleotides: TGTGCCGAATCTTGGGGGACTCATGATGCACTGTGTAGCAATCAGCCCCAGCATTTT.

This clonotype was seen ten or more times. V is TRBV12-3 or TRBV12-4 and J is TRBJ1-1; D gene ambiguous. The CDR3 extends over 13 amino acids. V was shortened by 1 base and J by 1 base, with 4 bases between the two germline ends. CDR3 bases: TGTGCCAGCAGTTTAGGGGGGAACACTGAAGCTTTCTTT. This sequence encodes CASSLGGNTEAFF.

This clonotype was seen more than once but under ten times. The chain uses TRBV6-1 and TRBJ2-7; TRBD2 matches at 9 bases. Trimming took 5 bases from V and 0 from J; bases not matched to a gene: 8. This CDR3 has 16 residues. Per germline, CDR1 MNHNS and CDR2 SASEGT. The DNA for the CDR3 is TGTGCCAGCAGTACAAATCTAGCGGGACGCTCCTACGAGCAGTACTTC. Encoded protein: CASSTNLAGRSYEQYF.

V and J are TRBV24-1 and TRBJ2-2, with TRBD2 identical over 10 bases. Germline values: CDR1 KGHDR, CDR2 SFDVKD. The trim removed 5 bases at V and 3 bases at J, leaving 5 bases unmatched. This CDR3 comprises 16 residues. The CDR3 loop is CATSALAGVHTGELFF. The CDR3 nucleotides are TGTGCCACCAGTGCTCTAGCGGGAGTCCACACCGGGGAGCTGTTTTTT.

This clonotype was recorded a few times. The genes are TRBV12-3 or TRBV12-4 and TRBJ1-5, with 8 bases that match TRBD1. CDR3 length equals 13 residues. J lost 4 bases, V lost 6 bases, and 2 bases had no gene match. CDR3 residues: CASRGTGNQPQHF. CDR3 bases: TGTGCCAGCAGGGGGACAGGTAATCAGCCCCAGCATTTT.

This chain uses TRBV5-1 with TRBJ2-1, with TRBD2 identical over 9 bases. The V gene's germline CDR1 is SGHRS and CDR2 YFSETQ. Trimming took 4 bases from V and 9 from J; bases not matched to a gene: 11. This CDR3 is 15 amino acids long. For the CDR3, the DNA is TGCGCCAGCAGCATGGTTAGCGGGAGCGGTGGTGAGCAGTTCTTC. Its translation is CASSMVSGSGGEQFF.